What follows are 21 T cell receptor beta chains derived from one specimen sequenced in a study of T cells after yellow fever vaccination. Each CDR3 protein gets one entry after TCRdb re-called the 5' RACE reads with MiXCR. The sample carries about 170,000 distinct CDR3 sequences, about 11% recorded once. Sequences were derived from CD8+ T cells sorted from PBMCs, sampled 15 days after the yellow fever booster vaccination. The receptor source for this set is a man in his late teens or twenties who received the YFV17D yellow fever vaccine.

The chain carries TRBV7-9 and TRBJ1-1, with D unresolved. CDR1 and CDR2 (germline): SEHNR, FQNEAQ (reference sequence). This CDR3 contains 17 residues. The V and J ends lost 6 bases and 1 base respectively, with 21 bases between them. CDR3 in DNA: TGTGCCAGCAGTTCGCCCTTAATCGACCGAACGAACACTGAAGCTTTCTTT. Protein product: CASSSPLIDRTNTEAFF.

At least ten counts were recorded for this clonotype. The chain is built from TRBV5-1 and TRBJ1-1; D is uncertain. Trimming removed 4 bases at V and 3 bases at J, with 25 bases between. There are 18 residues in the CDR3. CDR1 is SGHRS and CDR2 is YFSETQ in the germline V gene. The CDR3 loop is CASSSNAQVLEADTEAFF. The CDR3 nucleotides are TGCGCCAGCAGCAGCAACGCACAAGTATTGGAGGCGGACACTGAAGCTTTCTTT.

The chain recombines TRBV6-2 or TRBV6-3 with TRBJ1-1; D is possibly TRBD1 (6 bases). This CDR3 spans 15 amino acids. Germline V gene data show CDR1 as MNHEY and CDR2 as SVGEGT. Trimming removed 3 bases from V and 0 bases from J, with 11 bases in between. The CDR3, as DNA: TGTGCCAGCAGTTATGAGGGACAAATGAACACTGAAGCTTTCTTT. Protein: CASSYEGQMNTEAFF.

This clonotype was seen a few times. The CDR3 DNA follows: TGCGCCAGCAGCTTGCCCGGGACACTGAAGCAGGATGGCTACACCTTC. As protein: CASSLPGTLKQDGYTF. The V gene is TRBV5-1, the J gene TRBJ1-2; TRBD1 might be the D (6 bases). The CDR3 runs to 16 residues. Germline CDR1 SGHRS, CDR2 YFSETQ. V dropped 1 base and J dropped 6 bases, with 19 bases sitting between them.

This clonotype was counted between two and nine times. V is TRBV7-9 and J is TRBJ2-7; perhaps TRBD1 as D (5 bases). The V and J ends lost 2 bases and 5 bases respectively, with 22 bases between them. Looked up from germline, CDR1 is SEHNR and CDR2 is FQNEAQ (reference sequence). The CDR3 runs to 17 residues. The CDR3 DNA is TGTGCCAGCAGCTTACAGGGTCTCGACGCCTTGCGCCACGAGCAGTACTTC. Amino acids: CASSLQGLDALRHEQYF.

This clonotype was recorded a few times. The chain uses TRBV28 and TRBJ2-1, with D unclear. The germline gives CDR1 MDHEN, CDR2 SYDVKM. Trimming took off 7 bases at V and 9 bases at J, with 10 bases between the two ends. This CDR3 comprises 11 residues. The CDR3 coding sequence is TGTGCCAGCACGATACTATCTGAGCAGTTCTTC. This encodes CASTILSEQFF.

Here the CDR3 reads CASSLVPGQDGLYGNQPQHF. CDR3 coding DNA: TGTGCCAGCAGCTTAGTCCCGGGACAGGACGGGCTATATGGCAATCAGCCCCAGCATTTT. The chain recombines TRBV7-9 with TRBJ1-5, with 8 bases identical to TRBD1. The CDR3 runs 20 residues. J was trimmed by 2 bases and V by 1 base; bases with no gene match: 16. From germline, CDR1 is SEHNR and CDR2 FQNEAQ (reference sequence).

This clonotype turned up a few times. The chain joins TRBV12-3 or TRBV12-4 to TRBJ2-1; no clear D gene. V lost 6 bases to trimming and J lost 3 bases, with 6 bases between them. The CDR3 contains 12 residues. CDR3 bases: TGTGCCAGCAGGAGCCACTACAATGAGCAGTTCTTC. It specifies CASRSHYNEQFF.

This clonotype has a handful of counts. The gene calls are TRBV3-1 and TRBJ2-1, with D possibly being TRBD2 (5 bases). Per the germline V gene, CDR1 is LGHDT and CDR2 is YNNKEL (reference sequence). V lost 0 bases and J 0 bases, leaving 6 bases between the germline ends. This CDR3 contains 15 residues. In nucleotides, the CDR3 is TGTGCCAGCAGCCAAGATGGGAGCTCCTACAATGAGCAGTTCTTC. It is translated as CASSQDGSSYNEQFF.

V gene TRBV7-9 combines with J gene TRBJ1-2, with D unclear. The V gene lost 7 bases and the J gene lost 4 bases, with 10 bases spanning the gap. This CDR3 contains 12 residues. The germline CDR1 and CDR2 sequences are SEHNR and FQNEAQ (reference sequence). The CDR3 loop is CASNEGLYGYTF. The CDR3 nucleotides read TGTGCCAGCAACGAGGGCCTCTATGGCTACACCTTC.

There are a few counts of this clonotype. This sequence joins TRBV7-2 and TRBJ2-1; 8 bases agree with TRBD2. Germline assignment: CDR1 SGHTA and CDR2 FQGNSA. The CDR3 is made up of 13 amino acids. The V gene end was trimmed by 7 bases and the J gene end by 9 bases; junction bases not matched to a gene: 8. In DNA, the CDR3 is TGTGCCAGCAACCGCCGGGGGGGCGGTGAGCAGTTCTTC. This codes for CASNRRGGGEQFF.

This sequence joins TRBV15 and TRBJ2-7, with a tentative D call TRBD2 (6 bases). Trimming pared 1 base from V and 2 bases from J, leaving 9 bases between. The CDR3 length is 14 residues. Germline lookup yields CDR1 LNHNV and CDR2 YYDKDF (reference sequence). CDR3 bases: TGTGCCACCAGCAGAGGCTCGGGGGCCTACGAGCAGTACTTC. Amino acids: CATSRGSGAYEQYF.

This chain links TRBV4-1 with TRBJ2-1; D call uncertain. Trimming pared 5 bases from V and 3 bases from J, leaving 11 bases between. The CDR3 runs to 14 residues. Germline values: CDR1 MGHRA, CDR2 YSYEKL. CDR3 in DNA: TGCGCCAGCAGCGCCACGATGGGCTACAATGAGCAGTTCTTC. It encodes CASSATMGYNEQFF.

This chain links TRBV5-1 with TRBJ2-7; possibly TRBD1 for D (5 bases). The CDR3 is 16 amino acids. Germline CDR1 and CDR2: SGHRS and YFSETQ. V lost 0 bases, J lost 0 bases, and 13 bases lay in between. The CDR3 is CASSLEGHRSSYEQYF. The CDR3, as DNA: TGCGCCAGCAGCTTGGAAGGTCACAGGTCCTCCTACGAGCAGTACTTC.

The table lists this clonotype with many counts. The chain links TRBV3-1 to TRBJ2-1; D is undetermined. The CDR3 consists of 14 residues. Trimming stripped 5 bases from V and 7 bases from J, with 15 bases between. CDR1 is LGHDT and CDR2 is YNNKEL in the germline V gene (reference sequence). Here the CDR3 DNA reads TGTGCCAGCAGCTCTTTCGTGGTAACTAATGAGCAGTTCTTC. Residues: CASSSFVVTNEQFF.

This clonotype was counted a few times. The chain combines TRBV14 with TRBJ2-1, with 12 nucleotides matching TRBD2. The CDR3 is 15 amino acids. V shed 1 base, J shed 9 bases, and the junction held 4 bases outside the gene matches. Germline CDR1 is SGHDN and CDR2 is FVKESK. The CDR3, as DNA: TGTGCCAGCAGCCAAGCTAGCGGGGGGGCCGCTGAGCAGTTCTTC. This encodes CASSQASGGAAEQFF.

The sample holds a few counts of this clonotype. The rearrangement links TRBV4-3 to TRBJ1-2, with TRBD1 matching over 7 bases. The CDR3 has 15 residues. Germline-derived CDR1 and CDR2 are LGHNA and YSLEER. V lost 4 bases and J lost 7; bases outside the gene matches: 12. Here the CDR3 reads CASSRNRGSGFGYTF. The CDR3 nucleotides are TGCGCCAGCAGCCGGAACAGGGGATCGGGTTTTGGCTACACCTTC.

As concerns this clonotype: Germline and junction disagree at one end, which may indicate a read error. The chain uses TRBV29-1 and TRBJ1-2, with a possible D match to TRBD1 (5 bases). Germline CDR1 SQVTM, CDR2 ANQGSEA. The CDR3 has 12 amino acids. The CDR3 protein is CRVEWGVSGYTF. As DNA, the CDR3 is TGCAGAGTTGAATGGGGGGTCTCTGGCTACACCTTC. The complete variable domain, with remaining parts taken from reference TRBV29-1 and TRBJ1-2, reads SAVISQKPSRDICQRGTSLTIQCQVDSQVTMMFWYRQQPGQSLTLIATANQGSEATYESGFVIDKFPISRPNLTFSTLTVSNMSPEDSSIYLCRVEWGVSGYTFGSGTRLTVV.

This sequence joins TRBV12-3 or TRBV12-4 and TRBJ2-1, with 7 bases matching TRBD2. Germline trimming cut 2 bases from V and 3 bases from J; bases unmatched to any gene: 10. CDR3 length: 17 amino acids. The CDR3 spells CASSLRLAVPDYNEQFF. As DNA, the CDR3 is TGTGCCAGCAGTTTACGCCTAGCGGTACCGGACTACAATGAGCAGTTCTTC.

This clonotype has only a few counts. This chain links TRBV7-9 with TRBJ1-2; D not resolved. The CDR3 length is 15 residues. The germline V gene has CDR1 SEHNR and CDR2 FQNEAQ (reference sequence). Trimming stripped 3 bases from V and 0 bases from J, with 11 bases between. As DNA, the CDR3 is TGTGCCAGCAGCTTCTTGGCAGGAGCTAACTATGGCTACACCTTC. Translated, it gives CASSFLAGANYGYTF.

The DNA for the CDR3 is TGTGCCAGCACCGGAGACAGGAACTATGGCTACACCTTC. Protein: CASTGDRNYGYTF. The chain carries TRBV6-2 or TRBV6-3 and TRBJ1-2; possibly TRBD1 for D (6 bases). This CDR3 spans 13 amino acids. Trimming pared 7 bases from V and 2 bases from J, leaving 11 bases between. Germline V gene lookup returns CDR1 MNHEY and CDR2 SVGEGT.